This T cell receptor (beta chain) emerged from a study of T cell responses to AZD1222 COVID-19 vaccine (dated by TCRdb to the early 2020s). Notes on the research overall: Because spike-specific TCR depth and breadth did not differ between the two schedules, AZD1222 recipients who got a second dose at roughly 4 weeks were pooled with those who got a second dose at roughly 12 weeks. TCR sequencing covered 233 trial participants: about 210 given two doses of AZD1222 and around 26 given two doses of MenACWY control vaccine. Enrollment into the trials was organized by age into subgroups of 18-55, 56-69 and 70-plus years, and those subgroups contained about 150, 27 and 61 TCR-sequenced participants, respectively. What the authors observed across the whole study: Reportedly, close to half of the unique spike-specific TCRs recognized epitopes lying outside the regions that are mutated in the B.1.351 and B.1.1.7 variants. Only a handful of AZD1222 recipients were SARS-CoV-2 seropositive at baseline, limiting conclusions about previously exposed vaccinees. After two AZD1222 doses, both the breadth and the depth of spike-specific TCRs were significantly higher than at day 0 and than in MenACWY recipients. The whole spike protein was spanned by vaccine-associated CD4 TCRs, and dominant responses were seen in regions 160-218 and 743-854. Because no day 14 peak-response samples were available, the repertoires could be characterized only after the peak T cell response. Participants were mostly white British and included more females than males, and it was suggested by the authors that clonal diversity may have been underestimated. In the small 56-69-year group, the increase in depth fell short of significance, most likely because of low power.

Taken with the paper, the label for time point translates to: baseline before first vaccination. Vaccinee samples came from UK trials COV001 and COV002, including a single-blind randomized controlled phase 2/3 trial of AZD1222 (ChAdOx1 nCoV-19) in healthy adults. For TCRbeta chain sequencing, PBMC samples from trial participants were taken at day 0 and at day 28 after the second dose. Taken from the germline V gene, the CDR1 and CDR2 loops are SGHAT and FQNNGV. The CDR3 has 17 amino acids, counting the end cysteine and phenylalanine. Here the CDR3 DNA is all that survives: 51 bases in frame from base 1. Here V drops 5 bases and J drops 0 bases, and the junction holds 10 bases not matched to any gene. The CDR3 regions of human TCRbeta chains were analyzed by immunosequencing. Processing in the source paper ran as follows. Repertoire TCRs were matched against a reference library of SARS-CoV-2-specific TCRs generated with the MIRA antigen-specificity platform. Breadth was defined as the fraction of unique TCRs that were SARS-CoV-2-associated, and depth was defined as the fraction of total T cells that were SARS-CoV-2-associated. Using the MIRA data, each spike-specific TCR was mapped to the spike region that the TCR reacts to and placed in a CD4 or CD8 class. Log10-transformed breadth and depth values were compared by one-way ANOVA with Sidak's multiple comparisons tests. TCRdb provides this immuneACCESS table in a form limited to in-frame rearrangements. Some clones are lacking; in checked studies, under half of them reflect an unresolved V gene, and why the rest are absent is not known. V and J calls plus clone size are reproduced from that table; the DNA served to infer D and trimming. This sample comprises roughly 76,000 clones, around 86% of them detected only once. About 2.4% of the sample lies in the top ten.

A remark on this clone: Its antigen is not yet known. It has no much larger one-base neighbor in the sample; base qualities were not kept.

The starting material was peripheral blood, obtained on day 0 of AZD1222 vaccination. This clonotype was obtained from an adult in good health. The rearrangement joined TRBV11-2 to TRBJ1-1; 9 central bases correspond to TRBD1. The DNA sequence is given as TGTGCCAGCAGCCCGATGGACAGGGGTGGAATGAACACTGAAGCTTTCTTT. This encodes CASSPMDRGGMNTEAFF.